What follows are 29 T cell receptor beta chains derived from one specimen sequenced in a study of T cell changes during pregnancy in multiple sclerosis. Libraries were prepared by immunoSEQ multiplex PCR; TCRdb keeps only in-frame clonotypes and omits some of them. Altogether 35,000 to 40,000 clones are present, approximately 90% being singletons, with the ten largest covering 0.78%. The sample in question was CD4+ T cells from peripheral blood mononuclear cells, obtained after pregnancy. The receptors derive from a female donor in good health, enrolled as a control in a pregnancy study.

Only a few counts were recorded for this clone. The chain joins TRBV6-1 to TRBJ1-2, with D uncertain. Germline CDR1 and CDR2: MNHNS and SASEGT. Trimming took 2 bases from V and 5 from J, leaving 15 bases between them. This CDR3 contains 15 residues. The CDR3 DNA reads TGTGCCAGCAGTGAAATGGTAGGGCGAGGGTATGGCTACACCTTC. Its protein is CASSEMVGRGYGYTF.

This clone was seen only a few times. The chain combines TRBV20-1 with TRBJ1-1, with 9 bases aligning to TRBD1. The ends lost 3 bases at V and 8 bases at J; junction bases unmatched: 1. The CDR3 totals 11 residues. Germline V gene data show CDR1 as DFQATT and CDR2 as SNEGSKA (reference sequence). As DNA, the CDR3 is TGCAGTGCTAGGGGGACAGGGGAAGCTTTCTTT. Translation gives CSARGTGEAFF.

The V call is TRBV5-5, the J call TRBJ2-7; D perhaps matches TRBD1 (5 bases). With 0 bases removed from V and 2 bases from J, the gap between germline ends came to 9 bases. Germline CDR1 reads SGHKS; CDR2 reads YYEKEE (reference sequence). The CDR3 length is 14 residues. The CDR3, as DNA: TGTGCCAGCAGCTTGGCCAGGGCGACCTACGAGCAGTACTTC. Translation gives CASSLARATYEQYF.

This clone occurred a few times. The CDR3 is CASRTPGQGNLYF. The CDR3, as DNA: TGTGCCAGCAGGACTCCGGGACAGGGGAATTTGTACTTC. The J gene is TRBJ2-7, the V gene TRBV27, with 10 bases fitting TRBD1. V lost 6 bases to trimming and J lost 12 bases; unmatched junction nucleotides: 11. The CDR3 spans 13 residues. Germline V gives CDR1 MNHEY, CDR2 SMNVEV (reference sequence).

This rearrangement joins TRBV18 to TRBJ1-5; maybe TRBD1 (5 bases). The CDR3 runs 13 residues. Germline V gives CDR1 KGHSH, CDR2 LQKENI. V lost 6 bases and J 4 bases, leaving 10 bases between the germline ends. The CDR3 DNA follows: TGTGCCAGCTCCTACAACAGGAATCAGCCCCAGCATTTT. Amino acid sequence: CASSYNRNQPQHF.

This chain joins TRBV2 and TRBJ1-1; TRBD1 matches 7 bases. Germline CDR1 and CDR2: SNHLY and FYNNEI. Losses at the gene ends were 5 bases for V and 2 bases for J; bases not matched to a gene: 5. The CDR3 loop spans 14 amino acids. In DNA form, the CDR3 reads TGTGCCAGCAGTTGGACAGGAATAAACACTGAAGCTTTCTTT. It encodes CASSWTGINTEAFF.

The chain couples TRBV19 to TRBJ1-2, with D possibly TRBD1 on 6 matching bases. V gave up 9 bases and J gave up 8 bases, with 13 bases separating them. The CDR3 loop spans 11 amino acids. Per the germline V gene, CDR1 is LNHDA and CDR2 is SQIVND (reference sequence). CDR3 residues: CASTGNDGYTF. DNA for the CDR3: TGTGCCAGCACAGGGAACGACGGCTACACCTTC.

This sequence joins TRBV9 and TRBJ1-6, with a possible D match to TRBD1 (6 bases). Germline CDR1 and CDR2: SGDLS and YYNGEE. V lost 1 base and J 8 bases, leaving 13 bases between the germline ends. CDR3 length: 15 residues. The CDR3 protein is CASSVSQGPDSPLHF. The CDR3 DNA follows: TGTGCCAGCAGCGTATCTCAGGGGCCGGATTCACCCCTCCACTTT.

This clone appeared once. This rearrangement joins TRBV7-9 to TRBJ1-1, with D possibly TRBD1 on 5 matching bases. Germline CDR1 is SEHNR and CDR2 is FQNEAQ (reference sequence). V lost 5 bases and J 0 bases, leaving 16 bases between the germline ends. The CDR3 contains 16 residues. CDR3 amino acids: CASSPGLTNMNTEAFF. The CDR3 nucleotides read TGTGCCAGCAGCCCGGGACTTACAAACATGAACACTGAAGCTTTCTTT.

This clone turned up a few times. An end of the junction does not agree with germline; a read error may underlie this. CDR3 in DNA: TGTGCCTGGGGGGGACAGGGGGAAATGTTTCTCTTT. Protein: CAWGGQGEMFLF. This sequence joins TRBV30 and TRBJ1-1; 11 bases fit TRBD1. CDR1 and CDR2 (germline): GTSNPN, SVGIG (reference sequence). The CDR3 loop spans 12 amino acids. Complete variable domain (other parts from reference TRBV30 and TRBJ1-1): SQTIHQWPATLVQPVGSPLSLECTVEGTSNPNLYWYRQAAGRGLQLLFYSVGIGQISSEVPQNLSASRPQDRQFILSSKKLLLSDSGFYLCAWGGQGEMFLFGQGTRLTVV.

This clone was seen once. The gene calls are TRBV6-1 and TRBJ2-4; D ambiguous. The CDR3 is 15 amino acids. The V and J ends lost 4 bases and 6 bases respectively, with 16 bases between them. Germline-derived CDR1 and CDR2 are MNHNS and SASEGT. Written as DNA, the CDR3 is TGTGCCAGCAGTGCTCTTGAGTCCCCTCCAAACATTCAGTACTTC. Translated: CASSALESPPNIQYF.

In this sample, this clone turned up once. V gene TRBV5-4 combines with J gene TRBJ1-4; TRBD1 agrees at 7 bases. V lost 4 bases to trimming and J lost 5 bases; unmatched junction nucleotides: 11. CDR3 size: 16 residues. Germline V gives CDR1 SGHNT, CDR2 YYREEE (reference sequence). The CDR3 is CASSASGGTGNEKLFF. The CDR3 DNA sequence: TGTGCCAGCAGCGCTTCAGGGGGAACGGGCAATGAAAAACTGTTTTTT.

The rearrangement links TRBV21-1 to TRBJ1-5. TRBV21-1 is classified as a pseudogene. The CDR3 extends over 15 amino acids. CDR3: CASSKAGSSNQPQHF. CDR3 in DNA: TGTGCCAGCAGCAAGGCGGGTTCAAGCAATCAGCCCCAGCATTTT.

The chain employs TRBV5-4 and TRBJ2-3, with 14 bases lining up with TRBD2. This CDR3 region has 13 residues. Trimming took 4 bases from V and 11 from J; bases not matched to a gene: 3. Per the germline V gene, CDR1 is SGHNT and CDR2 is YYREEE (reference sequence). The CDR3 DNA is TGTGCCAGCAGCGAGACTAGCGGGGGGGGGCAGTATTTT. It is translated as CASSETSGGGQYF.

The genes are TRBV5-4 and TRBJ2-2; D possibly corresponds to TRBD1 (5 bases). Looked up from germline, CDR1 is SGHNT and CDR2 is YYREEE (reference sequence). CDR3 length: 16 residues. With 2 bases removed from V and 6 bases from J, the gap between germline ends came to 17 bases. The CDR3 loop reads CASSLVRGAWAGELFF. The CDR3 DNA follows: TGTGCCAGCAGCTTAGTAAGGGGCGCGTGGGCCGGGGAGCTGTTTTTT.

The chain employs TRBV27 and TRBJ2-1; a possible D gene is TRBD2 (5 bases). CDR1 and CDR2 (germline): MNHEY, SMNVEV (reference sequence). The CDR3 totals 13 residues. The V end was cut by 6 bases, the J end by 3 bases, with 9 bases between. The CDR3 loop is CASSSGLYNEQFF. The DNA of the CDR3 is TGTGCCAGCAGCTCCGGACTCTACAATGAGCAGTTCTTC.

The chain links TRBV6-5 to TRBJ1-2; 9 bases agree with TRBD1. V shed 2 bases and J 2 bases; nucleotides not matched to a gene: 3. This CDR3 spans 15 amino acids. Germline lookup yields CDR1 MNHEY and CDR2 SVGAGI. For the CDR3, the DNA is TGTGCCAGCAGTTACGGGACAGGGCCCAACTATGGCTACACCTTC. It yields the protein CASSYGTGPNYGYTF.

The chain has TRBV2 and TRBJ2-7; D is unclear. Germline V gene data show CDR1 as SNHLY and CDR2 as FYNNEI. The CDR3 has 11 residues. Deletions cut 7 bases from V and 4 bases from J, with 8 bases between. The CDR3 coding sequence is TGTGCCAGCACCAAAGAGTACGAGCAGTACTTC. Its protein product is CASTKEYEQYF.

The V call is TRBV14, the J call TRBJ1-2, with TRBD1 identical over 9 bases. Germline CDR1 and CDR2: SGHDN and FVKESK. The CDR3 sequence is 15 residues long. Trimming removed 4 bases from V and 5 bases from J; junction bases left unmatched: 8. CDR3 in amino acids: CASSLPGQGWYGYTF. In nucleotides, the CDR3 is TGTGCCAGCAGCCTTCCGGGACAGGGATGGTATGGCTACACCTTC.

This chain joins TRBV6-6 and TRBJ2-1; D remains unclear. The CDR3 spans 13 residues. Trimming took off 3 bases at V and 5 bases at J, with 8 bases between the two ends. CDR1 and CDR2 from the germline V gene are MNHNY and SVGAGI (reference sequence). The CDR3, as DNA: TGTGCCAGCAGTTATCGTCTAGACAATGAGCAGTTCTTC. Encoded protein: CASSYRLDNEQFF.

The J gene is TRBJ2-5, the V gene TRBV9, with a tentative D call TRBD1 (6 bases). Germline V gives CDR1 SGDLS, CDR2 YYNGEE. Trimming removed 0 bases at V and 4 bases at J, with 16 bases between. This CDR3 region has 16 residues. CDR3 sequence (DNA): TGTGCCAGCAGCGTAGAAGTAAGGGACACCCTAGAGACCCAGTACTTC. Protein product: CASSVEVRDTLETQYF.

The rearrangement joins TRBV29-1 to TRBJ2-7; 15 bases line up with TRBD2. V was clipped by 1 base and J by 6 bases; unmatched bases: 4. Germline CDR1 SQVTM, CDR2 ANQGSEA. The CDR3 loop spans 15 amino acids. CDR3 nucleotide sequence: TGCAGCGTTGAAGTATCGGGACTAGCGGGAGGCGAGCAGTACTTC. Protein sequence: CSVEVSGLAGGEQYF.

The V call is TRBV2, the J call TRBJ1-2; D is perhaps TRBD1 (5 bases). V was clipped by 0 bases and J by 6 bases, with 11 bases between them. Germline lookup yields CDR1 SNHLY and CDR2 FYNNEI. The CDR3 totals 14 residues. The CDR3 loop reads CASSEALEGDGYTF. DNA for the CDR3: TGTGCCAGCAGTGAAGCGCTAGAAGGGGATGGCTACACCTTC. Supplemented by reference TRBV2 and TRBJ1-2, the full variable domain reads EPEVTQTPSHQVTQMGQEVILRCVPISNHLYFYWYRQILGQKVEFLVSFYNNEISEKSEIFDDQFSVERPDGSNFTLKIRSTKLEDSAMYFCASSEALEGDGYTFGSGTRLTVV.

The V and J genes are TRBV5-1 and TRBJ2-3; D might be TRBD2 (5 bases). The ends were cut back, 2 bases at V and 0 bases at J, with 7 bases in the middle. This CDR3 comprises 14 residues. Germline CDR1 reads SGHRS; CDR2 reads YFSETQ. In DNA, the CDR3 is TGCGCCAGCAGCTTCGGAGGAAGCACAGATACGCAGTATTTT. Its protein is CASSFGGSTDTQYF.

In this sample, this clone is medium-sized. The chain joins TRBV29-1 to TRBJ1-2; 8 bases are a match to TRBD1. Germline V CDR1 and CDR2: SQVTM, ANQGSEA. With V trimmed by 7 bases and J by 5 bases, 6 bases remained unmatched. The CDR3 sequence is 12 residues long. The CDR3 DNA follows: TGCAGCGGAGGGCAGGGGGCGTATGGCTACACCTTC. It translates to CSGGQGAYGYTF.

The chain combines TRBV2 with TRBJ1-5; TRBD1 aligns across 7 bases. The length of the CDR3 is 13 residues. Germline loops: CDR1 SNHLY, CDR2 FYNNEI. V shed 6 bases and J 4 bases; nucleotides not matched to a gene: 3. This CDR3 is CASSGDSNQPQHF. CDR3 bases: TGTGCCAGCAGCGGGGACAGTAATCAGCCCCAGCATTTT.

The chain has TRBV9 and TRBJ2-6; D is unclear. The V gene's germline CDR1 is SGDLS and CDR2 YYNGEE. CDR3 size: 15 residues. The V end was cut by 1 base, the J end by 0 bases, with 5 bases between. CDR3 nucleotide sequence: TGTGCCAGCAGCGTACGAGGCTCTGGGGCCAACGTCCTGACTTTC. It translates to CASSVRGSGANVLTF.

This clone was picked up one time. V usage is TRBV7-3 and J usage is TRBJ2-1, with a tentative D call TRBD2 (6 bases). The V end lost 5 bases, the J end lost 1 base, and 15 bases lay between the germline ends. Germline V gene data show CDR1 as SGHTA and CDR2 as FQGTGA. CDR3 size: 16 residues. CDR3 sequence: CASSPGASASYNEQFF. The CDR3 nucleotides are TGTGCCAGCAGCCCCGGGGCTAGCGCTTCCTACAATGAGCAGTTCTTC.

The rearrangement joins TRBV6-5 to TRBJ1-1; a weak D match, TRBD1 (5 bases). The V gene lost 8 bases and the J gene lost 0 bases, with 10 bases spanning the gap. Germline V lookup: CDR1 MNHEY, CDR2 SVGAGI. The CDR3 consists of 13 residues. The CDR3 DNA reads as TGTGCCAGCCTCCCAGGGATGAACACTGAAGCTTTCTTT. It translates to CASLPGMNTEAFF.